This is a list of T cell receptor beta chains from one sample in a study of cytomegalovirus exposure and HLA in healthy donors. Here immunoSEQ multiplex PCR was the method, and the copy in TCRdb shows in-frame clones only, minus some. The table has about 130,000 clones, roughly 70% seen once. Sequenced: PBMCs. These TCRs come from a man aged 18 to 30 in good health and CMV-seropositive. Both conserved end residues are trimmed from each CDR3. The order of the fields is D gene, J gene, V gene, CDR3 protein. The D gene is left open where the match is weak.

>.|TRBJ2-7|TRBV28
ASSFNSEQY
>.|TRBJ2-7|TRBV7-2
ASSLRVSGPPSYEQY
>.|TRBJ2-5|TRBV2
ASSPNGETQY
>TRBD1|TRBJ2-3|TRBV27
ASRGTGSTDTQY
>TRBD1|TRBJ2-7|TRBV28
ASSGLGTGRSYEQY
>TRBD1|TRBJ1-4|TRBV5-1
ASSLRPGQSATNEKLF
>TRBD1|TRBJ1-4|TRBV5-8
ASSLGTGRALF
>.|TRBJ2-7|TRBV27
ASSRTSGLTYGQY
>TRBD2|TRBJ2-5|TRBV9
ASSRLAGASQETQY
>.|TRBJ1-4|TRBV19
ASSPLGGVNEKLF
>TRBD2|TRBJ2-1|TRBV4-2
ASSQDGSGSPYNEQF
>TRBD2|TRBJ2-2|TRBV5-1
ASSPGLAGGNTGELF
>.|TRBJ2-2|TRBV4-2
ASSLAGSNTGELF
>TRBD1|TRBJ1-3|TRBV29-1
SVTGTGGSGNTIY
>.|TRBJ2-3|TRBV30
AWNWEGGTQY
>.|TRBJ2-2|TRBV9
ASSGLLNTGELF
>.|TRBJ2-1|TRBV29-1
SAAPGEQF
>.|TRBJ2-2|TRBV5-1
ASSTGIRLGELF
>TRBD2|TRBJ2-7|TRBV27
ASSPSGTLYEQY
>TRBD1|TRBJ2-7|TRBV4-1
ASSQGQLSYEQY
>.|TRBJ1-1|TRBV6-1
ASGAGPFLDTEAF
>TRBD1|TRBJ1-6|TRBV7-9
ASSLEGTGVSPLH
>.|TRBJ1-1|TRBV5-1
ASSPEGGAAF
>.|TRBJ2-2|TRBV5-4
ASSLGANTNTGELF
>.|TRBJ2-7|TRBV27
ASSTPGHHEQY
>.|TRBJ2-7|TRBV7-3
ASSFSAGSYEQY
>.|TRBJ1-3|TRBV28
ASRSTSPGNTIY
>TRBD1|TRBJ1-4|TRBV2
ASSGPGQGPNWEEKLF
>TRBD1|TRBJ1-2|TRBV4-3
ASSQGRDRGRGGYT
>TRBD1|TRBJ2-7|TRBV7-9
ASSLGTGVLYEQY
>.|TRBJ2-4|TRBV6-5
ASSYSDTKNIQY
>.|TRBJ1-6|TRBV10-2
ASSEWRDRTYNSPLH
>.|TRBJ1-6|TRBV18
ASSPGEGSPLH
>.|TRBJ2-1|TRBV7-8
ASSLVGRETYNEQF
>.|TRBJ1-4|TRBV28
ASSYPRTNEKLF
>.|TRBJ2-7|TRBV11-2
ASSLDPDNTEQY
>TRBD1|.|TRBV28
ASSLSGQGKTYEQY
>.|TRBJ2-1|TRBV11-3
ASSSTLYNEQF
>.|TRBJ2-1|TRBV28
ASSFVNEQF
>TRBD1|.|TRBV25-1
ALDRGDEQY
>.|TRBJ2-7|TRBV7-3
ASSSSAKSPEQY
>.|TRBJ1-2|TRBV7-2
ASSPKHDSYGYT